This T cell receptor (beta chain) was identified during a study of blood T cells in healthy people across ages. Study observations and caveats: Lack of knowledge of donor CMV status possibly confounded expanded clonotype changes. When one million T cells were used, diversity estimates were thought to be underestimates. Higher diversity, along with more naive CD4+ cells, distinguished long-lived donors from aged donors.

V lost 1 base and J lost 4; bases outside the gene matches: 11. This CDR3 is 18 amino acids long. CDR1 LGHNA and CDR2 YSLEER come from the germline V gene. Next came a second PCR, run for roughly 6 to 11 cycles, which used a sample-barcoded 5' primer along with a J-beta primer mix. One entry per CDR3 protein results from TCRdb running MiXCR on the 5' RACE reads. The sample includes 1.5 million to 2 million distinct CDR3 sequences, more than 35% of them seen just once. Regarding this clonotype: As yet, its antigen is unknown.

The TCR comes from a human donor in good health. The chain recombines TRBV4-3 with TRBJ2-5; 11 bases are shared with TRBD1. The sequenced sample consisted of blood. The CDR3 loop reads CASSQVNYRDRGSETQYF. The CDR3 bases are TGCGCCAGCAGCCAAGTGAACTACCGGGACAGGGGGTCAGAGACCCAGTACTTC.